This TCR beta chain is from a study of T cell repertoires in cytomegalovirus infection. On the study more broadly: Through public TCR beta signatures, both CMV infection and matching HLA type were indicated.

As regards this clonotype: Its antigen is not known.

TCRdb re-called the reads with MiXCR, one entry per CDR3 protein. The sample records around 800,000 distinct CDR3 sequences, approximately 32% being singletons. Germline-derived CDR1 and CDR2 are SGHVS and FNYEAQ. The CDR3 totals 14 residues. The trim removed 0 bases at V and 6 bases at J, leaving 4 bases unmatched. This TCR was recovered from a human donor in good health (CMV status not recorded). Some clones in this sample may be carry-over from other donors' samples. The starting material was cultured CD8+ T cells from PBMCs, obtained from culture after CMV antigen stimulation. This chain connects TRBV7-6 to TRBJ1-1; 7 nucleotides align to TRBD1. CDR3 sequence: CASSLAWTGAEAFF. CDR3 DNA sequence: TGTGCCAGCAGCTTAGCCTGGACAGGCGCTGAAGCTTTCTTT.